Sequencing of this TCR beta chain was carried out in a study of T cells in Graves' hyperthyroidism and ophthalmopathy. Whole-study findings and limits: Blood also showed most of the thyroid clonotypes that were expanded above 0.001.

This CDR3 has 12 amino acids. Trimming pared 5 bases from V and 5 bases from J, leaving 9 bases between. Germline V gene sequence: CDR1 SGHVS, CDR2 FQNEAQ. RNA transcripts served as the template for amplifying TCR beta CDR3 regions. When the TCR CDR3 underwent first-round RT-PCR, the HTBI primer set was used. TCRdb processed the multiplex PCR reads anew with MiXCR; each CDR3 protein has one entry. The sample lists 450,000 to 700,000 distinct CDR3 sequences, around 42% seen once, with about 20% in the top ten. Investigators excluded patients with uncontrolled infection, other autoimmune disease, pregnancy or lactation. Points on this clonotype: Its target is unknown.

Sequencing input: peripheral blood or thyroid tissue (not recorded which). This TCR came from an adult woman with Graves' disease, either hyperthyroidism or ophthalmopathy (not recorded which). The chain recombines TRBV7-8 with TRBJ1-2; the D gene is possibly TRBD1 (6 bases). The CDR3 region has the DNA TGTGCCAGCAGCGCGGACAGATATGGCTACACCTTC. As protein: CASSADRYGYTF.